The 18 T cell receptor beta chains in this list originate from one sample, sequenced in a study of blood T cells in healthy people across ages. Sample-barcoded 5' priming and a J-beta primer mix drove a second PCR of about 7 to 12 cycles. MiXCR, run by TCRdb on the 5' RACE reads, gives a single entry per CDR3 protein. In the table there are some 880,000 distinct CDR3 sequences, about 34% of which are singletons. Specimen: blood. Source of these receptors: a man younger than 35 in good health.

Written as DNA, the CDR3 is TGTGCCAGCTCCCTCACGGGCTTTGGGGCTCTAAATCAGCCCCAGCATTTT. Translation: CASSLTGFGALNQPQHF. The gene calls are TRBV27 and TRBJ1-5; D may be TRBD1 (5 bases). Trimming removed 8 bases at V and 4 bases at J, with 24 bases between. Germline V CDR1 and CDR2: MNHEY, SMNVEV (reference sequence). The CDR3 runs 17 residues.

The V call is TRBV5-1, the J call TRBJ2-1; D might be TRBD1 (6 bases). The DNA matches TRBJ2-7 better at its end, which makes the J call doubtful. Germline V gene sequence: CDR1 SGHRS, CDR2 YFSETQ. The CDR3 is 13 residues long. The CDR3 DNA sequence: TGCGCCAGCAGCCCCGGGACAACAGGCGAGCAGTACTTC. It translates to CASSPGTTGEQYF.

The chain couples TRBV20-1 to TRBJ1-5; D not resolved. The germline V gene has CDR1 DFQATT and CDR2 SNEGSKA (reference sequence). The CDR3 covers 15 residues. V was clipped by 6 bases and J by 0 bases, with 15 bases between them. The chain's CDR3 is CSAGWAGYSNQPQHF. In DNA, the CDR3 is TGCAGTGCCGGTTGGGCGGGTTATAGCAATCAGCCCCAGCATTTT.

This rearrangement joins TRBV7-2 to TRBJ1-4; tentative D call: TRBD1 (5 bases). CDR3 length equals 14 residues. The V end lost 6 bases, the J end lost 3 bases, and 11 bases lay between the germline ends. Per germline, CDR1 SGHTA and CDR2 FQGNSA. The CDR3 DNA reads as TGTGCCAGCAGGGCCGGGACCTCTAATGAAAAACTGTTTTTT. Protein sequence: CASRAGTSNEKLFF.

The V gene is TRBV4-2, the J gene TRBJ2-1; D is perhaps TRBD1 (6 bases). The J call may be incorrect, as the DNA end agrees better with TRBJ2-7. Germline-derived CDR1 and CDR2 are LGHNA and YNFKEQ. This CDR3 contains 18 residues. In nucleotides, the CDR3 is TGTGCCAGCAGCCAAGAATGGTCCCAACAGGGCTCCTACAATGAGCAGTACTTC. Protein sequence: CASSQEWSQQGSYNEQYF.

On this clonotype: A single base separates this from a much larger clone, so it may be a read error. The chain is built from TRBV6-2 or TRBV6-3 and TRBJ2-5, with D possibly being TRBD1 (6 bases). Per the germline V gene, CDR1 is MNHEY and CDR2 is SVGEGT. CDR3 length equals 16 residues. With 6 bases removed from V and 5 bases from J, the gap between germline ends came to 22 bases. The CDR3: CASSSPLGGSMETQYF. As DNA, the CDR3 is TGTGCCAGCAGCTCCCCCCTAGGGGGTTCGATGGAGACCCAGTACTTC.

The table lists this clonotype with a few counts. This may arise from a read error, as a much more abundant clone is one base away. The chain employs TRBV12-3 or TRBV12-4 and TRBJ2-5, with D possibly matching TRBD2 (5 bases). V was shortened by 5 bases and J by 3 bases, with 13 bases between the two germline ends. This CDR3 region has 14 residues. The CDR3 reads CASSVIGSEETQYF. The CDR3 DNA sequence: TGTGCCAGCAGTGTAATTGGTAGCGAAGAGACCCAGTACTTC.

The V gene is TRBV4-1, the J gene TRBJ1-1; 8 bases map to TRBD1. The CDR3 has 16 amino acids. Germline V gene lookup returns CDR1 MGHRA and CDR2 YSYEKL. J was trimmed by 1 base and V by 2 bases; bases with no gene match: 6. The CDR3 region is CASSQQAGTGNTEAFF. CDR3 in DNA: TGCGCCAGCAGCCAACAAGCCGGGACAGGGAACACTGAAGCTTTCTTT.

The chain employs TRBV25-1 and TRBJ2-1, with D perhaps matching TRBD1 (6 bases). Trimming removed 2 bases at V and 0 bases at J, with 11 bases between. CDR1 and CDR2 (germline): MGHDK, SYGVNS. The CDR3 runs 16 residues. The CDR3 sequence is CASSEGGQSSYNEQFF. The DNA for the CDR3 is TGTGCCAGCAGTGAAGGAGGACAGAGCTCCTACAATGAGCAGTTCTTC.

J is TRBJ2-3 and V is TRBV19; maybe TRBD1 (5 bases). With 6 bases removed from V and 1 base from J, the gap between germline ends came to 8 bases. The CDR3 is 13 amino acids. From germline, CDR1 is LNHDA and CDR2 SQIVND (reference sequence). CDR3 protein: CASRGVRTDTQYF. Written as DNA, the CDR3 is TGTGCCAGTAGAGGGGTGCGCACAGATACGCAGTATTTT.

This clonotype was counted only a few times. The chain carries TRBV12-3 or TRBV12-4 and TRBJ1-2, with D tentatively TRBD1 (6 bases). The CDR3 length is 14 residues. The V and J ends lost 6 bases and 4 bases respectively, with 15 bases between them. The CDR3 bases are TGTGCCAGCAGCCCGGGGACACAGGCCTATGGCTACACCTTC. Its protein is CASSPGTQAYGYTF.

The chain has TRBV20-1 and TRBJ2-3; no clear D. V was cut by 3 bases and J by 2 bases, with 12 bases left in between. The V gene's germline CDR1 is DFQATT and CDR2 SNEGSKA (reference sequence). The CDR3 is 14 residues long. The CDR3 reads CSASVIRNTDTQYF. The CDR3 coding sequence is TGCAGTGCTAGCGTGATTCGCAACACAGATACGCAGTATTTT.

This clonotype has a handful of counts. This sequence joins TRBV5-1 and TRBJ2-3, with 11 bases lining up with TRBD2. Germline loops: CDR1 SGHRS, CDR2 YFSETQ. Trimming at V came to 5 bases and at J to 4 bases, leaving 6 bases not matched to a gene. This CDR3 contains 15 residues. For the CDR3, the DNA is TGCGCCAGCAGTGGACTAGCGGGCGACGCAGATACGCAGTATTTT. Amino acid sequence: CASSGLAGDADTQYF. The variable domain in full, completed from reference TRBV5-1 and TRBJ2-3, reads KAGVTQTPRYLIKTRGQQVTLSCSPISGHRSVSWYQQTPGQGLQFLFEYFSETQRNKGNFPGRFSGRQFSNSRSEMNVSTLELGDSALYLCASSGLAGDADTQYFGPGTRLTVL.

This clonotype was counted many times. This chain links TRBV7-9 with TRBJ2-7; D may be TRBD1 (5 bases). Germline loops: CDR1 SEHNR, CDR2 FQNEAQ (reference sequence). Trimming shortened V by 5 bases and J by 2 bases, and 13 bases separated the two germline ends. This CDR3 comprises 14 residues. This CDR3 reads CASSHKGLPYEQYF. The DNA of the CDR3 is TGTGCCAGCAGCCATAAGGGGTTGCCCTACGAGCAGTACTTC. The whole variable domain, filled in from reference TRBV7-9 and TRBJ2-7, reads DTGVSQNPRHKITKRGQNVTFRCDPISEHNRLYWYRQTLGQGPEFLTYFQNEAQLEKSRLLSDRFSAERPKGSFSTLEIQRTEQGDSAMYLCASSHKGLPYEQYFGPGTRLTVT.

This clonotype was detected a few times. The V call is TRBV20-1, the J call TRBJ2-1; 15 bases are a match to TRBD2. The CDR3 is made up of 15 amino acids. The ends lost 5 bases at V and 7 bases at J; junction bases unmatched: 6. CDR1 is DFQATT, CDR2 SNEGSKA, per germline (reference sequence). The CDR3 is CSAASGTSGGNEQFF. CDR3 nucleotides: TGCAGTGCTGCTTCCGGGACTAGCGGGGGGAATGAGCAGTTCTTC.

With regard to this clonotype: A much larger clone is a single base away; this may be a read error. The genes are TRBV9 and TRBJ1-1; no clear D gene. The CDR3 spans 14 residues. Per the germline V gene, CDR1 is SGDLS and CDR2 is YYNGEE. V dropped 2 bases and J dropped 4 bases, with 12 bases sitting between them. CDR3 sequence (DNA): TGTGCCAGCAGCGTCGCCGGCGGAAGCACTGAAGCTTTCTTT. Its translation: CASSVAGGSTEAFF.

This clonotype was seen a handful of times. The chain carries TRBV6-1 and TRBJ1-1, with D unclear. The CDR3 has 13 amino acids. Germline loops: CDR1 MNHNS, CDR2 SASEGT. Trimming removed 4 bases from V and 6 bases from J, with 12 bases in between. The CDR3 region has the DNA TGTGCCAGCAGTGGTTCGGGCGGGCCTGAAGCTTTCTTT. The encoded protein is CASSGSGGPEAFF.

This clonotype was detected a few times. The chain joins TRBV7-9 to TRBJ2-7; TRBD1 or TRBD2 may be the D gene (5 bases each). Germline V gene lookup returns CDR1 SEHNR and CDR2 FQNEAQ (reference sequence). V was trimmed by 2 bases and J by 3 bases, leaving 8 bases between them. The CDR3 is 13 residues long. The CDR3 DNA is TGTGCCAGCAGCTTAAGGGACGGCTACGAGCAGTACTTC. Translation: CASSLRDGYEQYF.